A single sample is the source of the 27 T cell receptor beta chains below, sequenced in a study of OX40 agonist ivuxolimab in advanced cancers. Measured with immunoSEQ multiplex PCR; TCRdb has only the in-frame clones, and not every one. The sample includes roughly 70,000 clones, approximately 90% of them seen just once. Sequences were derived from CD4+ or CD8+ T cells sorted from blood, sampled in a trial of the OX40 agonist ivuxolimab. The receptors stem from an adult with an advanced solid tumor such as melanoma, head and neck, liver or kidney cancer.

This clone was seen a few times. V and J are TRBV27 and TRBJ2-7; maybe TRBD1 (5 bases). The V gene's germline CDR1 is MNHEY and CDR2 SMNVEV (reference sequence). Trimming took off 4 bases at V and 2 bases at J, with 18 bases between the two ends. This CDR3 has 16 residues. As DNA, the CDR3 is TGTGCCAGCAGTTCAGAGACAGAAACCCGAACCTACGAGCAGTACTTC. The encoded protein is CASSSETETRTYEQYF.

The DNA for the CDR3 is TGTGCCAGCAGCTTACAGGGGGCCGGCACTGAAGCTTTCTTT. Amino acid sequence: CASSLQGAGTEAFF. This rearrangement joins TRBV11-1 to TRBJ1-1; 8 bases agree with TRBD1. Germline assignment: CDR1 SGHAT and CDR2 FQDESV (reference sequence). The CDR3 is made up of 14 amino acids. Trimming at V came to 2 bases and at J to 4 bases, leaving 3 bases not matched to a gene.

This clone was observed a single time. The V gene is TRBV7-2, the J gene TRBJ2-1, with a tentative D call TRBD1 (5 bases). Germline assignment: CDR1 SGHTA and CDR2 FQGNSA. V lost 5 bases and J 12 bases, leaving 17 bases between the germline ends. This CDR3 spans 13 amino acids. DNA for the CDR3: TGTGCCAGCAGCATTGGGGCCCACCCGGGGCAGTTCTTC. Translated: CASSIGAHPGQFF.

The rearrangement uses TRBV28 and TRBJ1-2, with D unresolved. CDR1 is MDHEN and CDR2 is SYDVKM in the germline V gene. Trimming cost V 5 bases and J 8 bases, with 9 bases left between them. There are 11 residues in the CDR3. CDR3 loop: CASSGSMGYTF. CDR3 DNA sequence: TGTGCCAGCAGTGGCTCCATGGGCTACACCTTC.

The chain couples TRBV7-9 to TRBJ2-1; TRBD2 matches at 9 bases. In germline, CDR1 is SEHNR, CDR2 FQNEAQ (reference sequence). The CDR3 runs 16 residues. With V trimmed by 2 bases and J by 1 base, 3 bases remained unmatched. The CDR3 spells CASSLRLAGSYNEQFF. The DNA for the CDR3 is TGTGCCAGCAGCTTAAGGCTAGCGGGGTCCTACAATGAGCAGTTCTTC.

This clone has only a few counts. The gene calls are TRBV7-9 and TRBJ2-1, with D possibly matching TRBD2 (5 bases). The CDR3 length is 14 residues. Germline CDR1 is SEHNR and CDR2 is FQNEAQ (reference sequence). V was clipped by 5 bases and J by 3 bases, with 11 bases between them. CDR3 residues: CASSPTGFYNEQFF. The CDR3 DNA is TGTGCCAGCAGCCCGACGGGGTTCTACAATGAGCAGTTCTTC.

The chain has TRBV4-3 and TRBJ2-1; no clear D. The CDR3 has 14 residues. The V gene lost 4 bases and the J gene lost 6 bases, with 13 bases spanning the gap. CDR1 LGHNA and CDR2 YSLEER come from the germline V gene. CDR3 region: CASSRLTRTNEQFF. DNA for the CDR3: TGCGCCAGCAGCCGTCTTACGAGGACCAATGAGCAGTTCTTC.

The chain recombines TRBV7-9 with TRBJ2-1; 9 bases agree with TRBD2. The J segment lost 6 bases and the V segment lost 1 base, leaving 13 bases of the junction unmatched. The length of the CDR3 is 18 residues. Germline V CDR1 and CDR2: SEHNR, FQNEAQ (reference sequence). CDR3 bases: TGTGCCAGCAGCTTAGGTCCTAGCGGGAATAAACACGCCAATGAGCAGTTCTTC. Protein sequence: CASSLGPSGNKHANEQFF.

The V and J genes are TRBV5-6 and TRBJ2-1; 11 positions match TRBD2. V was clipped by 3 bases and J by 7 bases; unmatched bases: 9. CDR1 and CDR2 (germline): SGHDT, YYEEEE. The CDR3 is 16 amino acids. The CDR3 DNA reads TGTGCCAGCAGCTCCCGCGGTAGCGGGAGGGGGAATGAGCAGTTCTTC. This translates into CASSSRGSGRGNEQFF. The variable domain in full, with the rest retrieved from reference TRBV5-6 and TRBJ2-1, is DAGVTQSPTHLIKTRGQQVTLRCSPKSGHDTVSWYQQALGQGPQFIFQYYEEEERQRGNFPDRFSGHQFPNYSSELNVNALLLGDSALYLCASSSRGSGRGNEQFFGPGTRLTVL.

V gene TRBV6-5 combines with J gene TRBJ1-1; 8 bases are a match to TRBD1. Unmatched junction bases numbered 4, after V lost 11 bases and J lost 5 bases. The germline gives CDR1 MNHEY, CDR2 SVGAGI. CDR3 size: 11 residues. The CDR3 sequence is CAGQGGTEAFF. The CDR3 DNA sequence: TGTGCCGGACAGGGTGGGACTGAAGCTTTCTTT.

For the CDR3, the DNA is TGTGCCAGCTCACCACTAGGAGACAATCAGCCCCAGCATTTT. This translates into CASSPLGDNQPQHF. V gene TRBV18 combines with J gene TRBJ1-5; D gene unclear. The CDR3 covers 14 residues. V dropped 1 base and J dropped 3 bases, with 7 bases sitting between them. The germline CDR1 and CDR2 sequences are KGHSH and LQKENI. The full variable domain, with the rest looked up from reference TRBV18 and TRBJ1-5, is NAGVMQNPRHLVRRRGQEARLRCSPMKGHSHVYWYRQLPEEGLKFMVYLQKENIIDESGMPKERFSAEFPKEGPSILRIQQVVRGDSAAYFCASSPLGDNQPQHFGDGTRLSIL.

The CDR3 nucleotides read TGTGCCAGTAGTATGCAGGGGGCTGGCACAGATACGCAGTATTTT. Amino acid sequence: CASSMQGAGTDTQYF. The rearrangement links TRBV19 to TRBJ2-3; 8 bases are a match to TRBD1. Germline V lookup: CDR1 LNHDA, CDR2 SQIVND (reference sequence). This CDR3 contains 15 residues. The junction had 3 bases not matched to a gene; V was cut back by 3 bases and J by 1 base. The entire variable domain, with the rest obtained from reference TRBV19 and TRBJ2-3, is as follows: DGGITQSPKYLFRKEGQNVTLSCEQNLNHDAMYWYRQDPGQGLRLIYYSQIVNDFQKGDIAEGYSVSREKKESFPLTVTSAQKNPTAFYLCASSMQGAGTDTQYFGPGTRLTVL.

J is TRBJ1-4 and V is TRBV5-1; D is unclear. The CDR3 is made up of 16 amino acids. Germline CDR1 SGHRS, CDR2 YFSETQ. Between the trimmed V and J ends, which lost 1 base and 0 bases, there was a span of 10 bases. For the CDR3, the DNA is TGCGCCAGCAGCTTGTTGGCAGGAGCAACTAATGAAAAACTGTTTTTT. This sequence encodes CASSLLAGATNEKLFF. Looking up the rest from reference TRBV5-1 and TRBJ1-4 gives the full variable domain: KAGVTQTPRYLIKTRGQQVTLSCSPISGHRSVSWYQQTPGQGLQFLFEYFSETQRNKGNFPGRFSGRQFSNSRSEMNVSTLELGDSALYLCASSLLAGATNEKLFFGSGTQLSVL.

The chain uses TRBV30 and TRBJ2-5; D is perhaps TRBD2 (5 bases). Germline values: CDR1 GTSNPN, CDR2 SVGIG (reference sequence). V was shortened by 2 bases and J by 4 bases, with 8 bases between the two germline ends. The CDR3 sequence is 12 residues long. The CDR3 loop reads CAWSTRGETQYF. CDR3 nucleotides: TGTGCCTGGAGTACTCGGGGAGAGACCCAGTACTTC.

This chain links TRBV19 with TRBJ2-6; D is perhaps TRBD1 (5 bases). This CDR3 has 15 amino acids. The germline CDR1 and CDR2 sequences are LNHDA and SQIVND (reference sequence). V dropped 6 bases and J dropped 1 base, with 10 bases sitting between them. CDR3 in amino acids: CASSLRESGANVLTF. The CDR3 DNA sequence: TGTGCCAGTAGCCTCAGGGAATCTGGGGCCAACGTCCTGACTTTC.

This chain uses TRBV7-8 with TRBJ1-5; possible D gene TRBD1, 5 bases. Trimming removed 8 bases from V and 6 bases from J, with 11 bases in between. CDR1 SGHVS and CDR2 FQNEAQ come from the germline V gene. The CDR3 covers 12 residues. The CDR3 is CASRGVGQPQHF. The DNA for the CDR3 is TGTGCCAGCCGGGGGGTTGGTCAGCCCCAGCATTTT.

The chain links TRBV6-1 to TRBJ1-1; no clear D. Germline values: CDR1 MNHNS, CDR2 SASEGT. The CDR3 sequence is 15 residues long. Trimming left V 0 bases short and J 6 bases short, with 14 bases between. The DNA for the CDR3 is TGTGCCAGCAGTGAAGCCCAGCCGGGAAAAGCTGAAGCTTTCTTT. Encoded protein: CASSEAQPGKAEAFF.

The rearrangement links TRBV21-1 to TRBJ1-2. TRBV21-1 is a pseudogene locus. The CDR3 consists of 14 residues. In DNA, the CDR3 is TGTGCCAGCAACAAGAAAACGGCTAACTATGGCTACACCTTC. Translating gives CASNKKTANYGYTF.

This clone came up a few times. The V gene is TRBV19, the J gene TRBJ1-5; TRBD1 matches at 8 bases. From germline, CDR1 is LNHDA and CDR2 SQIVND (reference sequence). The V segment lost 2 bases and the J segment 6 bases; nucleotides outside the gene matches: 6. The CDR3 runs 15 residues. CDR3 region: CASSIHQGAGQPQHF. DNA of the CDR3: TGTGCCAGTAGTATACATCAGGGGGCTGGTCAGCCCCAGCATTTT.

The rearrangement links TRBV29-1 to TRBJ1-1; D gene ambiguous. The CDR3 covers 12 residues. V dropped 4 bases and J dropped 1 base, with 7 bases sitting between them. In germline, CDR1 is SQVTM, CDR2 ANQGSEA. The CDR3 loop reads CSVVRQNTEAFF. The CDR3 nucleotides are TGCAGCGTTGTAAGACAGAACACTGAAGCTTTCTTT.

The chain employs TRBV18 and TRBJ2-2; D call uncertain. V dropped 4 bases and J dropped 3 bases, with 12 bases sitting between them. The V gene's germline CDR1 is KGHSH and CDR2 LQKENI. This CDR3 comprises 15 residues. The CDR3 coding sequence is TGTGCCAGCTCACAGACAAGGCTAGACACCGGGGAGCTGTTTTTT. Its protein is CASSQTRLDTGELFF. Complete variable domain (other parts from reference TRBV18 and TRBJ2-2): NAGVMQNPRHLVRRRGQEARLRCSPMKGHSHVYWYRQLPEEGLKFMVYLQKENIIDESGMPKERFSAEFPKEGPSILRIQQVVRGDSAAYFCASSQTRLDTGELFFGEGSRLTVL.

The chain links TRBV10-1 to TRBJ2-7, with TRBD1 matching 8 bases. The ends lost 5 bases at V and 5 bases at J; junction bases unmatched: 11. Germline V gives CDR1 WNHNN, CDR2 SYGVQD (reference sequence). This CDR3 has 15 amino acids. CDR3 nucleotide sequence: TGCGCCAGCAGTTCAGCAGGGGGCCGGCCGGACGAGCAGTACTTC. It yields the protein CASSSAGGRPDEQYF.

In its sample, this clone ranks as medium-sized (0.01 to 0.1%). This rearrangement joins TRBV27 to TRBJ2-7; 16 bases match TRBD2. The CDR3 consists of 15 residues. V was clipped by 6 bases and J by 4 bases; unmatched bases: 3. Germline V gene data show CDR1 as MNHEY and CDR2 as SMNVEV (reference sequence). CDR3 protein: CASSRGLAGGYEQYF. The CDR3 bases are TGTGCCAGCAGCAGGGGACTAGCGGGAGGGTACGAGCAGTACTTC.

The genes are TRBV6-1 and TRBJ2-7, with a possible D match to TRBD2 (6 bases). Germline CDR1 MNHNS, CDR2 SASEGT. Trimming shortened V by 0 bases and J by 4 bases, and 19 bases separated the two germline ends. The CDR3 runs to 17 residues. Here the CDR3 reads CASSEALLQTGEYEQYF. CDR3 coding DNA: TGTGCCAGCAGTGAAGCGCTTCTACAGACGGGGGAGTACGAGCAGTACTTC.

The V call is TRBV18, the J call TRBJ2-3; perhaps TRBD2 as D (6 bases). Trimming shortened V by 3 bases and J by 5 bases, and 6 bases separated the two germline ends. Germline values: CDR1 KGHSH, CDR2 LQKENI. The CDR3 length is 12 residues. The CDR3 loop reads CASSPRGDTQYF. The DNA for the CDR3 is TGTGCCAGCTCACCGCGGGGAGATACGCAGTATTTT.

The chain couples TRBV6-5 to TRBJ2-1; 8 positions agree with TRBD1. The V segment lost 6 bases and the J segment 5 bases; nucleotides outside the gene matches: 9. The length of the CDR3 is 15 residues. Germline-derived CDR1 and CDR2 are MNHEY and SVGAGI. DNA of the CDR3: TGTGCCAGCAGCCGGGGACAGGCTACCAACAATGAGCAGTTCTTC. Residues: CASSRGQATNNEQFF.

Comment on this clone: This sample also contains other DNA sequences that code for the same CDR3. The chain is built from TRBV6-5 and TRBJ2-1, with 7 positions matching TRBD2. Germline trimming cut 8 bases from V and 5 bases from J; bases unmatched to any gene: 3. The germline V gene encodes CDR1 MNHEY and CDR2 SVGAGI. The CDR3 runs 12 residues. The DNA for the CDR3 is TGTGCCAGCTCACGGGGGGACAATGAGCAGTTCTTC. It translates to CASSRGDNEQFF.